These 25 T cell receptor beta chains originate from one sample sequenced in a study of tumor-infiltrating lymphocytes in primary liver carcinoma. From 20-30 mg of unsorted bulk tissue, DNA and RNA were co-extracted together. Constant-region priming of roughly 490 ng total RNA yielded TCR beta cDNA. ARM-PCR, slightly modified, supplied the TCR beta libraries through three nested multiplex PCR rounds. Each of the first two PCR rounds ran nine to ten cycles with TRBV1-TRBV30 forward and C-beta reverse primers. TCRdb reanalysed the multiplex PCR reads using MiXCR and keeps one entry per CDR3 protein. Here the sample spans roughly 190,000 distinct CDR3 sequences, approximately 80% being singletons. Material: tumor tissue from primary liver carcinoma. These TCRs come from a man aged 35-49 years with primary liver carcinoma and hepatitis B virus infection.

V usage is TRBV6-1 and J usage is TRBJ1-4; D is unclear. Trimming pared 7 bases from V and 0 bases from J, leaving 15 bases between. The CDR3 consists of 16 residues. CDR1 and CDR2 (germline): MNHNS, SASEGT. The CDR3 coding sequence is TGTGCCAGCACTCGAGCGAGTCTGGCAACTAATGAAAAACTGTTTTTT. Translating gives CASTRASLATNEKLFF.

On this clonotype itself: At one end, the junction sequence differs from germline, possibly due to a read error. The chain is built from TRBV5-6 and TRBJ2-3; D uncertain. Germline V gene sequence: CDR1 SGHDT, CDR2 YYEEEE. The CDR3 has 16 residues. The CDR3 bases are TGTGCCAGCAGCTTGAAGGTAGCCCGGTCCACAGATACGCAATATTTT. Protein product: CASSLKVARSTDTQYF.

This clonotype came up once. This sequence joins TRBV12-3 or TRBV12-4 and TRBJ2-7; TRBD2 might be the D (5 bases). Trimming pared 8 bases from V and 2 bases from J, leaving 19 bases between. This CDR3 contains 15 residues. CDR3 residues: CASGSTLSATYEQYF. CDR3 DNA sequence: TGTGCCAGCGGTTCAACTCTTAGCGCTACCTACGAGCAGTACTTC.

This chain links TRBV6-4 with TRBJ2-3; D gene ambiguous. Trimming took 6 bases from V and 5 from J, leaving 18 bases between them. Germline V gene lookup returns CDR1 MRHNA and CDR2 SNTAGT. This CDR3 spans 15 amino acids. CDR3 sequence: CASRDGADLIDTQYF. The CDR3 nucleotides are TGTGCCAGCAGAGACGGTGCGGATCTCATAGATACGCAGTATTTT.

About this clonotype itself: One junction end does not reproduce the germline sequence, and a read error may be involved. The rearrangement joins TRBV11-1 to TRBJ2-2, with a possible D match to TRBD2 (6 bases). In germline, CDR1 is SGHAT, CDR2 FQDESV (reference sequence). CDR3 size: 16 residues. CDR3 DNA: TGTGCCAGCAGCCCGGGGGTCGGGGTAAACACCGGGAAGCTGTTTTTT. This translates into CASSPGVGVNTGKLFF.

About this clonotype itself: At one end, the junction sequence differs from germline, possibly due to a read error. The chain uses TRBV7-8 and TRBJ2-5; D might be TRBD1 (6 bases). The CDR3 totals 14 residues. The V gene's germline CDR1 is SGHVS and CDR2 FQNEAQ. The CDR3 is CASKKGTTQETHYF. CDR3 DNA sequence: TGTGCCAGCAAGAAAGGGACAACCCAAGAGACCCACTACTTC.

Points on this clonotype: The conserved phenylalanine or tryptophan normally closing the CDR3 is absent here, so this likely arose from a read error. It is unclear where the CDR3 begins or ends on the DNA, so no DNA is shown, and the CDR3 is as TCRdb lists it. The V and J genes are TRBV11-3 and TRBJ2-7. Germline loops: CDR1 SGHNT, CDR2 YENEEA. The CDR3 is 15 residues long, counting both termini. CDR3 region: CASSLGSGTCYEQCL.

On this clonotype itself: A read error may account for a junction end that differs from germline. The V gene is TRBV5-4, the J gene TRBJ1-1; 8 nucleotides match TRBD1. This CDR3 has 14 amino acids. Germline V CDR1 and CDR2: SGHNT, YYREEE (reference sequence). This CDR3 is CPSSGTGLNTEVFF. The CDR3 DNA reads TGTCCCAGCAGCGGGACAGGATTAAACACTGAAGTTTTCTTT.

This sequence joins TRBV24-1 and TRBJ2-2; D may be TRBD1 (6 bases). Trimming left V 6 bases short and J 2 bases short, with 12 bases between. CDR1 is KGHDR and CDR2 is SFDVKD in the germline V gene. CDR3 size: 15 residues. CDR3 in DNA: TGTGCCACCAGTCCTATGGGGACAAACACCGGGGAGCTGTTTTTT. Translated: CATSPMGTNTGELFF.

A word on this clonotype: Compared with germline, one end of the junction differs, possibly owing to a read error. CDR3 nucleotides: TGCGGCGTCGATACAGGGTATTTCGACGAGAAGTACTTC. It translates to CGVDTGYFDEKYF. V gene TRBV29-1 combines with J gene TRBJ2-7; D is perhaps TRBD1 (6 bases). The germline V gene encodes CDR1 SQVTM and CDR2 ANQGSEA. The CDR3 has 13 residues.

Note on this clonotype: Germline is not matched at one junction end, which may reflect a read error. The chain carries TRBV5-4 and TRBJ2-5, with 10 bases fitting TRBD1. The germline gives CDR1 SGHNT, CDR2 YYREEE (reference sequence). The CDR3 sequence is 16 residues long. The CDR3 region has the DNA TGTGCCAGGAGCACAACGACAGGGGGCAGGGGAGAGACCCAGAACTTC. Translated: CARSTTTGGRGETQNF.

With regard to this clonotype: Mismatch with germline at one junction end may stem from a read error. The chain employs TRBV29-1 and TRBJ2-3, with TRBD2 matching over 7 bases. The CDR3 totals 14 residues. The V gene's germline CDR1 is SQVTM and CDR2 ANQGSEA. The CDR3 sequence is CSAGAGAATDTQYF. The CDR3 nucleotides read TGTAGCGCCGGTGCGGGAGCCGCCACAGATACGCAGTATTTT.

A word on this clonotype: At one end, the junction sequence differs from germline, possibly due to a read error. The chain links TRBV5-6 to TRBJ1-5; TRBD1 is a possible D gene (6 bases). This CDR3 contains 15 residues. CDR1 and CDR2 (germline): SGHDT, YYEEEE. CDR3 bases: TGTGTCAGCAGTTTTTCTGATACAAGGGGGCAGCCCCAGCATTTT. This translates into CVSSFSDTRGQPQHF.

This clonotype was found a few times. This rearrangement joins TRBV6-1 to TRBJ1-5; D call uncertain. CDR1 MNHNS and CDR2 SASEGT come from the germline V gene. The CDR3 covers 14 residues. The CDR3 nucleotides read TGTGCTAGTAGTGAGGCGAGGGAAAAGACGCCCCAGCATTTT. Its protein product is CASSEAREKTPQHF.

With regard to this clonotype: The junction and the germline gene differ at one end; a read error may be behind it. For the CDR3, the DNA is TGTGCCAGCAGACCCTGGGCTGGTCCGAATACGCGGTATTTT. Translating it yields CASRPWAGPNTRYF. V is TRBV7-9 and J is TRBJ2-3; D is unclear. In germline, CDR1 is SEHNR, CDR2 FQNEAQ (reference sequence). The CDR3 consists of 14 residues. Drawing the rest from reference TRBV7-9 and TRBJ2-3, the complete variable domain is DTGVSQNPRHKITKRGQNVTFRCDPISEHNRLYWYRQTLGQGPEFLTYFQNEAQLEKSRLLSDRFSAERPKGSFSTLEIQRTEQGDSAMYLCASRPWAGPNTRYFGPGTRLTVL.

The rearrangement links TRBV10-3 to TRBJ2-1; maybe TRBD2 (5 bases). With 3 bases removed from V and 5 bases from J, the gap between germline ends came to 20 bases. There are 17 residues in the CDR3. Germline V CDR1 and CDR2: ENHRY, SYGVKD. CDR3 protein: CAISESLASRPHNEQFF. CDR3 coding DNA: TGTGCCATCAGTGAATCTCTAGCCTCGAGGCCCCACAATGAGCAGTTCTTC.

About this clonotype: This CDR3 fails to terminate in the conserved phenylalanine or tryptophan, so it likely reflects a read error. V gene TRBV6-2 or TRBV6-3 combines with J gene TRBJ2-7; D gene uncertain. CDR1 and CDR2 from the germline V gene are MNHEY and SVGEGT. This CDR3 contains 13 residues. DNA of the CDR3: TGTGCCAGAAGTTACGAGGTACCCTACGAGCAGTACTAT. Protein: CARSYEVPYEQYY.

This sequence joins TRBV12-3 or TRBV12-4 and TRBJ2-7; TRBD1 matches at 7 bases. The junction had 7 bases not matched to a gene; V was cut back by 4 bases and J by 10 bases. CDR3 length: 12 residues. The CDR3 loop is CASSSDRYGQYF. The CDR3 region has the DNA TGTGCCAGCAGTTCGGACAGGTACGGACAGTACTTC.

As for this clonotype: A single base separates this from a much larger clone, so it may be a read error. The chain couples TRBV2 to TRBJ2-7, with D possibly matching TRBD1 (6 bases). Germline-derived CDR1 and CDR2 are SNHLY and FYNNEI. The CDR3 is 12 residues long. The CDR3 sequence: CTSFRDTYEQYF. CDR3 nucleotides: TGTACCAGCTTTCGGGACACCTACGAGCAGTACTTC.

In regard to this clonotype: One junction end does not reproduce the germline sequence, and a read error may be involved. The V call is TRBV6-1, the J call TRBJ1-5; D gene ambiguous. This CDR3 is built from 14 residues. CDR1 and CDR2 from the germline V gene are MNHNS and SASEGT. This CDR3 reads CTSSEAREKAHQQF. CDR3 coding DNA: TGTACCAGCAGTGAGGCGAGGGAAAAGGCGCACCAGCAGTTT.

The J gene is TRBJ2-7, the V gene TRBV11-2; D is possibly TRBD1 or TRBD2 (6 bases each). The CDR3 contains 12 residues. Germline CDR1 reads SGHAT; CDR2 reads FQNNGV. The CDR3 is CASSPGGYEQHV. In DNA, the CDR3 is TGTGCCAGCAGTCCCGGGGGCTACGAGCAGCATGTC.

Comment on this clonotype: The junction departs from the called germline gene at one end, perhaps through a read error. CDR3 nucleotides: TGCCCCAGCAGTTATACGGTCTATAATTCAACCCTCCACTTT. This sequence encodes CPSSYTVYNSTLHF. This rearrangement joins TRBV6-5 to TRBJ1-6; no clear D. Germline V gives CDR1 MNHEY, CDR2 SVGAGI. The CDR3 runs 14 residues.

In the case of this clonotype: The junction differs from germline at one of its ends, possibly a read error. V and J are TRBV10-3 and TRBJ2-3; maybe TRBD2 (6 bases). Germline loops: CDR1 ENHRY, CDR2 SYGVKD. The CDR3 length is 15 residues. The CDR3, as DNA: TGTGCCATCAGTGAAGTGAGCGGGTACACAGATACACAGTATTTT. Translating it yields CAISEVSGYTDTQYF.

A remark on this clonotype: Its ends do not fully match the called genes, so a read error is possible. The rearrangement uses TRBV6-2 or TRBV6-3 and TRBJ2-1, with 9 bases aligning to TRBD2. Looked up from germline, CDR1 is MNHEY and CDR2 is SVGEGT. CDR3 size: 15 residues. CDR3 DNA sequence: TGCTCCAGCAGTAAATATAGCGGGAGCTACAATGAGCGGTTCTTC. The encoded protein is CSSSKYSGSYNERFF.

For this clonotype: A much larger clone is a single base away; this may be a read error. The rearrangement links TRBV30 to TRBJ1-1, with D uncertain. V was shortened by 3 bases and J by 0 bases, with 8 bases between the two germline ends. The CDR3 covers 13 residues. Germline CDR1 reads GTSNPN; CDR2 reads SVGIG (reference sequence). This CDR3 reads CAWRSLMNTEAFF. In nucleotides, the CDR3 is TGTGCCTGGAGATCGTTAATGAACACTGAAGCTTTCTTT.